A selection of T cell receptor beta chains follows, all from one sample in a study of blood T cells in healthy people across ages. TCRdb processed the 5' RACE reads anew with MiXCR; each CDR3 protein has one entry. The repertoire holds 950,000 to 1,200,000 distinct CDR3 sequences, 35% to 45% seen once, with less than 15% in the top ten. The specimen was blood. The receptors shown here come from a man aged 18 to 29 in good health. CDR3s include the opening cysteine and the closing phenylalanine or tryptophan. A D gene is named only where the DNA matches it firmly. Size values are once, few and many counts, or a class for expanded clones, and some rows have none.

V: TRBV5-1
length: 15
J: TRBJ2-1
size: few
D: NA
DNA: TGCGCCAGCAGATCTTCCGGGACGTCCTACAATGAGCAGTTCTTC
CDR3: CASRSSGTSYNEQFF

V: TRBV2
length: 17
J: TRBJ1-5
size: NA
D: TRBD1
DNA: TGTGCCAGCAACGGACAGGGGAAGGGGCGAAGCAATCAGCCCCAGCATTTT
CDR3: CASNGQGKGRSNQPQHF

V: TRBV12-3/TRBV12-4
length: 15
J: TRBJ2-4
size: NA
D: NA
DNA: TGTGCCAGCAGTTTAATGGCGGGTCGTGGGAACATTCAGTACTTC
CDR3: CASSLMAGRGNIQYF

V: TRBV27
length: 13
J: TRBJ1-6
size: few
D: NA
DNA: TGTGCCAGCCTAGGACGGTATAATTCACCCCTCCACTTT
CDR3: CASLGRYNSPLHF

V: TRBV7-9
length: 15
J: TRBJ2-3
size: few
D: NA
DNA: TGTGCCAGCAGATCCGGGACATCAAGCACAGATACGCAGTATTTT
CDR3: CASRSGTSSTDTQYF

V: TRBV6-6
length: 17
J: TRBJ2-7
size: NA
D: TRBD1
DNA: TGTGCCAGCAGTTACGCAAGAGACGGGACAGGGGGCTGCGAGCAGTACTTC
CDR3: CASSYARDGTGGCEQYF

V: TRBV29-1
length: 13
J: TRBJ1-1
size: NA
D: NA
DNA: TGCAGCGTTGTGTTGCTCAAGAACACTGAAGCTTTCTTC
CDR3: CSVVLLKNTEAFF

V: TRBV6-8
length: 13
J: TRBJ2-5
size: NA
D: TRBD1
DNA: TGTGCCAGCGGACAGGGGATAGGGGAGACCCAGTACTTC
CDR3: CASGQGIGETQYF

V: TRBV5-1
length: 17
J: TRBJ1-2
size: NA
D: TRBD1
DNA: TGCGCCAGCAGCCAGTCCCGGGACAGGGAAGAAAACTATGGCTACACCTTC
CDR3: CASSQSRDREENYGYTF

V: TRBV20-1
length: 13
J: TRBJ1-2
size: NA
D: NA
DNA: TGCAGTGCTAGGCGGGGGAGTGGCTATGGCTACACCTTC
CDR3: CSARRGSGYGYTF

V: TRBV28
length: 14
J: TRBJ2-3
size: many
D: NA
DNA: TGTGCCAGCAGCCAATACAGCAGCACAGATACGCAGTATTTT
CDR3: CASSQYSSTDTQYF

V: TRBV20-1
length: 17
J: TRBJ1-4
size: few
D: NA
DNA: TGCAGTGCTAGCCCAACCGGGAGGGCGACAACTAATGAAAAACTGTTTTTT
CDR3: CSASPTGRATTNEKLFF

V: TRBV4-2
length: 16
J: TRBJ2-5
size: NA
D: NA
DNA: TGTGCCAGCAGCCAAGAATCGGCCTTTCCTAACAATGAGCAGTACTTC
CDR3: CASSQESAFPNNEQYF

V: TRBV4-3
length: 13
J: TRBJ2-5
size: few
D: NA
DNA: TGCGCCAGCAGCCAAGACCCTTTAGAGACCCAGTACTTC
CDR3: CASSQDPLETQYF

V: TRBV12-3/TRBV12-4
length: 15
J: TRBJ1-5
size: few
D: NA
DNA: TGTGCCAGCAGTCCAGGGGAGTTAAGGAGTCAGCCCCAGCATTTT
CDR3: CASSPGELRSQPQHF

V: TRBV20-1
length: 14
J: TRBJ2-3
size: NA
D: NA
DNA: TGCAGTGCTAGAAGGGGGGGTCTCACAGATACGCAGTATTTT
CDR3: CSARRGGLTDTQYF

V: TRBV6-2/TRBV6-3
length: 15
J: TRBJ1-1
size: NA
D: NA
DNA: TGTGCCAGCAACCAACCCAGGGCCCCAGGAACTGAAGCTTTCTTT
CDR3: CASNQPRAPGTEAFF

V: TRBV7-2
length: 14
J: TRBJ1-5
size: few
D: NA
DNA: TGTGCCAGCAGCTTAAAAGTTAAAGGTCAGCCCCAGCATTTT
CDR3: CASSLKVKGQPQHF

V: TRBV29-1
length: 14
J: TRBJ2-2
size: NA
D: NA
DNA: TGCAGCGTTGAATATTGGGGAATCGACGGGGAGCTGTTTTTT
CDR3: CSVEYWGIDGELFF

V: TRBV7-2
length: 16
J: TRBJ1-1
size: NA
D: NA
DNA: TGTGCCAGCAGCATTCTAGCGCGGAAAAGGAACACTGAAGCTTTCTTT
CDR3: CASSILARKRNTEAFF

V: TRBV30
length: 12
J: TRBJ1-2
size: NA
D: TRBD1
DNA: TGTGCCTGGAGTGGAACAGGGGGTGGCTACACCTTC
CDR3: CAWSGTGGGYTF

V: TRBV9
length: 14
J: TRBJ1-1
size: NA
D: NA
DNA: TGTGCCAGCAGCGCCGACCTAACAAACACTGAAGCTTTCTTT
CDR3: CASSADLTNTEAFF

V: TRBV10-3
length: 13
J: TRBJ1-4
size: NA
D: NA
DNA: TGTGCCATCAGTGAGGGGGCCTATGAAAAACTGTTTTTT
CDR3: CAISEGAYEKLFF

V: TRBV10-3
length: 16
J: TRBJ2-3
size: NA
D: TRBD1
DNA: TGTGCCATCAGGGGGGGGACAGGGGCGAGGACAGATACGCAGTATTTT
CDR3: CAIRGGTGARTDTQYF

V: TRBV4-3
length: 16
J: TRBJ2-4
size: many
D: NA
DNA: TGCGCCAGCAGCCAAGAATCGTCGAAGAATAGAAGCATTCAGTACTTC
CDR3: CASSQESSKNRSIQYF

V: TRBV7-2
length: 16
J: TRBJ2-4
size: few
D: TRBD1
DNA: TGTGCCAGCAGCCGAAATCCGGGACAGGCGTTCAACATTCAGTACTTC
CDR3: CASSRNPGQAFNIQYF

V: TRBV13
length: 15
J: TRBJ1-2
size: NA
D: TRBD1
DNA: TGTGCCAGCAGCCCGAGGGACAGCGAGAACTATGGCTACACCTTC
CDR3: CASSPRDSENYGYTF

V: TRBV27
length: 17
J: TRBJ1-1
size: NA
D: TRBD1
DNA: TGTGCCAGCAGCCCTTCCTCAAGGACAGGGGCCCAGAACGTAGCTTTCTTT
CDR3: CASSPSSRTGAQNVAFF

V: TRBV5-6
length: 19
J: TRBJ1-4
size: NA
D: TRBD1
DNA: TGTGCCAGCAGCTTGGGTAACCTGATGACAGGGGCAACTAATGAAAAACTGTTTTTT
CDR3: CASSLGNLMTGATNEKLFF

V: TRBV7-3
length: 14
J: TRBJ2-1
size: NA
D: TRBD1
DNA: TGTGCCAGCAGCACAGAGACAGGGGACAATGAGAAGTTCTTC
CDR3: CASSTETGDNEKFF

V: TRBV4-2
length: 16
J: TRBJ2-3
size: NA
D: NA
DNA: TGTGCCAGCAGCCAAGTGACCGGGGGGCCGTTAGATACGCAGTATTTT
CDR3: CASSQVTGGPLDTQYF

V: TRBV5-1
length: 17
J: TRBJ2-3
size: NA
D: NA
DNA: TGCGCCAGCGGCTTCGATACAGTCCGGCTGTCGTCGGGTACGCAGTATTTT
CDR3: CASGFDTVRLSSGTQYF

V: TRBV20-1
length: 16
J: TRBJ2-1
size: NA
D: NA
DNA: TGCAGTGCTAGAACCCCATGGGGGGACAGATACAATGAGCAGTTCTTC
CDR3: CSARTPWGDRYNEQFF

V: TRBV5-1
length: 14
J: TRBJ2-5
size: few
D: NA
DNA: TGCGCCAGCAGCTTAGGGGTCGAGCAAGGGACCCAGTACTTC
CDR3: CASSLGVEQGTQYF

V: TRBV6-6
length: 14
J: TRBJ1-5
size: NA
D: NA
DNA: TGTGCCAGCAGTTTCGTAGGGGGGAATCAGCCCCAGCATTTT
CDR3: CASSFVGGNQPQHF

V: TRBV4-3
length: 17
J: TRBJ2-3
size: NA
D: TRBD2
DNA: TGCGCCAGCAGCCAAGATGCCCGACTAGCGCTCACAGATACGCAGTATTTT
CDR3: CASSQDARLALTDTQYF

V: TRBV10-3
length: 15
J: TRBJ2-3
size: NA
D: NA
DNA: TGTGCCATCCGACTCGCGGACAGCCTCACAGATACGCAGTATTTT
CDR3: CAIRLADSLTDTQYF

V: TRBV2
length: 12
J: TRBJ1-1
size: NA
D: NA
DNA: TGTGCCAGCCGTGGGGACGTTAAAGAAGCTTTCTTT
CDR3: CASRGDVKEAFF

V: TRBV11-2
length: 14
J: TRBJ1-2
size: NA
D: NA
DNA: TGTGCCAGCAGCTTAAGTGGGGGGGGAGATGGCTACACCTTC
CDR3: CASSLSGGGDGYTF

V: TRBV20-1
length: 15
J: TRBJ2-1
size: many
D: NA
DNA: TGCAGTGCTAGAGAAGCGACTAGATCCCCGGATGAGCAGTTCTTC
CDR3: CSAREATRSPDEQFF

V: TRBV10-3
length: 16
J: TRBJ1-2
size: NA
D: NA
DNA: TGTGCCATCAGTGACGACGGGGACGCCACTAACTATGGCTACACCTTC
CDR3: CAISDDGDATNYGYTF